The 21 T cell receptor beta chains given below trace back to one sample, sequenced in a study of memory CD4+ T cells and cytomegalovirus serostatus. Data came from immunoSEQ multiplex PCR; TCRdb stores just in-frame clones and leaves some out. The sample lists 56,000 or so clones, around three quarters occurring once. The sort gate was single viable CD3+CD4+CD8-CD45RO+ cells for memory CD4+ T cells. Sequencing was carried out using memory CD4+ T cells from blood. The receptors shown here come from an adult in good health and CMV-seronegative. Some clones in this sample may be carry-over from other donors' samples.

This clone was detected only once. This chain uses TRBV4-1 with TRBJ1-1; no reliable D call. Trimming stripped 1 base from V and 0 bases from J, with 15 bases between. The length of the CDR3 is 17 residues. Germline-derived CDR1 and CDR2 are MGHRA and YSYEKL. This CDR3 reads CASSQAGGWVMNTEAFF. CDR3 bases: TGCGCCAGCAGCCAAGCGGGAGGGTGGGTGATGAACACTGAAGCTTTCTTT.

The V and J genes are TRBV28 and TRBJ2-4; 10 bases are shared with TRBD2. Germline V gene lookup returns CDR1 MDHEN and CDR2 SYDVKM. The V segment lost 6 bases and the J segment 7 bases; nucleotides outside the gene matches: 12. The CDR3 loop spans 16 amino acids. The CDR3, as DNA: TGTGCCAGCAGCCAACTACGACTAGCGGGCTCGAACATTCAGTACTTC. Protein sequence: CASSQLRLAGSNIQYF.

The V gene is TRBV27, the J gene TRBJ2-1, with 7 bases aligning to TRBD2. The J segment lost 6 bases and the V segment lost 1 base, leaving 9 bases of the junction unmatched. The V gene's germline CDR1 is MNHEY and CDR2 SMNVEV (reference sequence). The CDR3 is 16 residues long. The CDR3 is CASSLWGGGRPNEQFF. The DNA for the CDR3 is TGTGCCAGCAGTTTATGGGGTGGCGGGAGACCCAATGAGCAGTTCTTC.

The CDR3 DNA reads TGTGCCAGCAGCCAAGCAAGCGGAGTGTCCTACGAGCAGTACTTC. Its protein is CASSQASGVSYEQYF. The gene calls are TRBV4-2 and TRBJ2-7; the D gene is possibly TRBD2 (5 bases). Germline V gene data show CDR1 as LGHNA and CDR2 as YNFKEQ. Trimming pared 1 base from V and 1 base from J, leaving 11 bases between. CDR3 length: 15 residues.

The gene calls are TRBV4-3 and TRBJ2-3, with TRBD2 matching over 8 bases. The CDR3 length is 17 residues. CDR1 is LGHNA and CDR2 is YSLEER in the germline V gene. V was clipped by 2 bases and J by 4 bases; unmatched bases: 11. CDR3 in DNA: TGCGCCAGCAGCCAATTGGGGGGGGCTAGCGGGTCAGATACGCAGTATTTT. This encodes CASSQLGGASGSDTQYF.

The V gene is TRBV6-5, the J gene TRBJ2-6, with no clear D. The V gene lost 8 bases and the J gene lost 0 bases, with 5 bases spanning the gap. The CDR3 has 13 residues. Germline CDR1 reads MNHEY; CDR2 reads SVGAGI. CDR3 amino acids: CASGDSGANVLTF. For the CDR3, the DNA is TGTGCCAGCGGCGACTCTGGGGCCAACGTCCTGACTTTC.

The chain couples TRBV6-5 to TRBJ1-2; 7 positions agree with TRBD1. Germline CDR1 MNHEY, CDR2 SVGAGI. The V and J ends lost 6 bases and 4 bases, in that order; junction bases with no gene match: 8. The CDR3 is 14 residues long. CDR3 coding DNA: TGTGCCAGCAGGCCTAGGGGGCACGGCTATGGCTACACCTTC. Amino acid sequence: CASRPRGHGYGYTF.

The rearrangement uses TRBV7-6 and TRBJ2-3; 10 bases fit TRBD1. Germline V gene data show CDR1 as SGHVS and CDR2 as FNYEAQ. V shed 5 bases and J 5 bases; nucleotides not matched to a gene: 7. The CDR3 is made up of 15 amino acids. The CDR3 DNA reads as TGTGCCAGCAGCCGAAGACAGGGGGCCAGAGATACGCAGTATTTT. Its protein product is CASSRRQGARDTQYF.

This clone occurred many times. The chain is built from TRBV30 and TRBJ2-7; 11 bases map to TRBD1. V lost 0 bases to trimming and J lost 1 base; unmatched junction nucleotides: 8. CDR1 and CDR2 (germline): GTSNPN, SVGIG (reference sequence). The CDR3 has 17 residues. The CDR3 loop reads CAWSVLYGDRGSYEQYF. The CDR3 DNA follows: TGTGCCTGGAGTGTCCTCTATGGGGACAGGGGGTCCTACGAGCAGTACTTC.

V gene TRBV10-3 combines with J gene TRBJ1-5, with D hard to call. V shed 0 bases and J shed 4 bases, with 25 bases lying between them. Germline loops: CDR1 ENHRY, CDR2 SYGVKD. CDR3 size: 20 residues. In DNA, the CDR3 is TGTGCCATCAGTGAGTCCCGACGGGGAGGACTAAATACCCAAAATCAGCCCCAGCATTTT. This encodes CAISESRRGGLNTQNQPQHF.

The V gene is TRBV6-4, the J gene TRBJ2-5; D is possibly TRBD1 (6 bases). This CDR3 region has 16 residues. Germline CDR1 is MRHNA and CDR2 is SNTAGT. The V and J ends lost 5 bases and 2 bases respectively, with 18 bases between them. DNA of the CDR3: TGTGCCAGCAGTCCCCCCGGGACACCGGTTCAAGAGACCCAGTACTTC. It translates to CASSPPGTPVQETQYF.

V is TRBV30 and J is TRBJ2-7; D is uncertain. There are 16 residues in the CDR3. Germline V gives CDR1 GTSNPN, CDR2 SVGIG (reference sequence). With 3 bases removed from V and 3 bases from J, the gap between germline ends came to 21 bases. The CDR3 DNA reads as TGTGCCTGGAGCCCGCGGCGCCTGAATGTAGTCTACGAGCAGTACTTC. Translating it yields CAWSPRRLNVVYEQYF.

J is TRBJ1-5 and V is TRBV30, with unresolved D. V dropped 1 base and J dropped 9 bases, with 13 bases sitting between them. Germline V gene sequence: CDR1 GTSNPN, CDR2 SVGIG (reference sequence). CDR3 length: 13 residues. CDR3 sequence (DNA): TGTGCCTGGAGTGCAGACACGGCAGGGCCCCAGCATTTT. Translation gives CAWSADTAGPQHF.

This clone was seen more than once but under ten times. The J gene is TRBJ2-6, the V gene TRBV4-1; unclear D gene. V was cut by 0 bases and J by 3 bases, with 6 bases left in between. The CDR3 has 15 amino acids. Germline assignment: CDR1 MGHRA and CDR2 YSYEKL. The CDR3 sequence is CASSQDWDGANVLTF. CDR3 DNA: TGCGCCAGCAGCCAAGATTGGGATGGGGCCAACGTCCTGACTTTC.

The chain joins TRBV30 to TRBJ2-7; 9 positions agree with TRBD1. The CDR3 runs 15 residues. V shed 3 bases, J shed 5 bases, and the junction held 11 bases outside the gene matches. Germline V gene sequence: CDR1 GTSNPN, CDR2 SVGIG (reference sequence). CDR3 region: CAWSRPTGGIHEQYF. The CDR3 nucleotides are TGTGCCTGGAGCCGCCCGACAGGGGGAATTCACGAGCAGTACTTC.

V gene TRBV30 combines with J gene TRBJ2-1, with a possible D match to TRBD1 (6 bases). Trimming removed 0 bases from V and 6 bases from J, with 6 bases in between. CDR3 size: 12 residues. Per germline, CDR1 GTSNPN and CDR2 SVGIG (reference sequence). This CDR3 reads CAWSVQGNEQFF. CDR3 nucleotides: TGTGCCTGGAGTGTACAGGGCAATGAGCAGTTCTTC.

The rearrangement links TRBV30 to TRBJ1-1; D perhaps matches TRBD1 (5 bases). Germline values: CDR1 GTSNPN, CDR2 SVGIG (reference sequence). With 0 bases removed from V and 5 bases from J, the gap between germline ends came to 10 bases. This CDR3 contains 13 residues. CDR3 sequence reads: CAWSVRGQTEAFF. For the CDR3, the DNA is TGTGCCTGGAGTGTACGAGGACAAACTGAAGCTTTCTTT.

This rearrangement joins TRBV6-1 to TRBJ2-2, with 7 positions matching TRBD2. Germline V gives CDR1 MNHNS, CDR2 SASEGT. The V segment lost 4 bases and the J segment 2 bases; nucleotides outside the gene matches: 4. This CDR3 contains 15 residues. The CDR3 nucleotides read TGTGCCAGCAGTGGACCGGGGGGAAACACCGGGGAGCTGTTTTTT. Its protein product is CASSGPGGNTGELFF.

This sequence joins TRBV6-5 and TRBJ1-1; 8 positions agree with TRBD1. This CDR3 comprises 16 residues. Unmatched junction bases numbered 10, after V lost 4 bases and J lost 3 bases. Germline values: CDR1 MNHEY, CDR2 SVGAGI. The CDR3 region is CASSSGGTGGYTEAFF. The CDR3 DNA reads as TGTGCCAGCAGTTCAGGGGGCACCGGGGGATACACTGAAGCTTTCTTT.

The chain links TRBV6-1 to TRBJ1-2; TRBD1 agrees at 8 bases. The germline CDR1 and CDR2 sequences are MNHNS and SASEGT. The length of the CDR3 is 12 residues. V shed 8 bases and J 6 bases; nucleotides not matched to a gene: 5. In DNA, the CDR3 is TGTGCCAGCCTCAGGGGGCGCAATGGCTACACCTTC. As protein: CASLRGRNGYTF.

The table lists this clone with a count of one. V gene TRBV5-6 combines with J gene TRBJ1-2; the D is unclear. Germline-derived CDR1 and CDR2 are SGHDT and YYEEEE. CDR3 length: 17 amino acids. V lost 5 bases and J 5 bases, leaving 25 bases between the germline ends. CDR3 sequence: CASSLVAMRTDSYGYTF. In nucleotides, the CDR3 is TGTGCCAGCAGTTTAGTGGCCATGCGGACGGACTCGTATGGCTACACCTTC.